This TCR beta chain was sequenced for a study of blood T cell repertoires in COVID-19. Study overall: Sites in the United States, Italy and Spain provided acute and convalescent COVID-19 samples.

V was shortened by 4 bases and J by 6 bases, with 18 bases between the two germline ends. The CDR3 contains 15 residues. CDR1 and CDR2 (germline): LGHDT, YNNKEL (reference sequence). TCRdb keeps only in-frame clones here, not all; method: immunoSEQ multiplex PCR. The sample has 130,000 or so clones, about four fifths seen once. The clonotype originates from a human donor in a cohort sampled during active COVID-19. This rearrangement joins TRBV3-1 (or the pseudogene TRBV3-2) to TRBJ1-1, with TRBD1 as a possible D gene (5 bases). Sequencing was done on a sample of peripheral blood. CDR3 loop: CASSPYKGVGAEAFF. The CDR3 DNA reads as TGTGCCAGCAGCCCCTATAAAGGGGTTGGGGCTGAAGCTTTCTTT.